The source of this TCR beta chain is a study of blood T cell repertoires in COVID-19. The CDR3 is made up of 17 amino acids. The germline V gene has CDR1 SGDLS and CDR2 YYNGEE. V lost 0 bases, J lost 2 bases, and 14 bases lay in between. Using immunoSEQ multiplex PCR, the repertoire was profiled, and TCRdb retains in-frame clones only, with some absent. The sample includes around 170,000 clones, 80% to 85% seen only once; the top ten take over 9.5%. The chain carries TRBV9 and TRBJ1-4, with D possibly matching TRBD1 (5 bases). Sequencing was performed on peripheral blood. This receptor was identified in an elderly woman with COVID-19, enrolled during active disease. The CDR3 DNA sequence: TGTGCCAGCAGCGTAGGAGTCAGGGCCGGGACTAATGAAAAACTGTTTTTT. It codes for CASSVGVRAGTNEKLFF. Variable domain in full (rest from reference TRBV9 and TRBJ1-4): DSGVTQTPKHLITATGQRVTLRCSPRSGDLSVYWYQQSLDQGLQFLIQYYNGEERAKGNILERFSAQQFPDLHSELNLSSLELGDSALYFCASSVGVRAGTNEKLFFGSGTQLSVL.